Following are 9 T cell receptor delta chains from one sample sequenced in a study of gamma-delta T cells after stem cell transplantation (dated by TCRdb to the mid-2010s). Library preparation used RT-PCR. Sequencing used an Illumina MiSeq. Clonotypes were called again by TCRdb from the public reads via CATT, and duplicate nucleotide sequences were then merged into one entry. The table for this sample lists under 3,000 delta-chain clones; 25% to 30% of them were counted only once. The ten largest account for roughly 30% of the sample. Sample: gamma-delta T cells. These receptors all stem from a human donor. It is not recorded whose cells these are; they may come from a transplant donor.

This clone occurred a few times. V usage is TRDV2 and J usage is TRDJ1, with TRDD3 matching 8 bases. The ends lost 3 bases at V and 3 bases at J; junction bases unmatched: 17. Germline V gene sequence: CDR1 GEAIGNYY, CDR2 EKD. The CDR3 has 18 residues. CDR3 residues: CACDLLGAGGPLADKLIF. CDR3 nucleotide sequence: TGTGCCTGTGACCTCTTAGGGGCTGGGGGACCCCTCGCCGATAAACTCATCTTT.

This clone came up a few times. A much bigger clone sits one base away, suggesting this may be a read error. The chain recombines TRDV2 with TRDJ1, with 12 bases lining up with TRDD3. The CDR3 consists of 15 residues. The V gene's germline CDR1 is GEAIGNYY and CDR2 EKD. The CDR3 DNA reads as TGTGCCTGTGACATACTGGGGGATACAACCGATAACCTCATCTTT. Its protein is CACDILGDTTDNLIF.

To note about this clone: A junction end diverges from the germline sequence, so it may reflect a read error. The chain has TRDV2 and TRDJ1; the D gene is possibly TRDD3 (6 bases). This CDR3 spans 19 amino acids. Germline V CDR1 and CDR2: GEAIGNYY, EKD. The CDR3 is CACDPLPGIRQGEADNLIF. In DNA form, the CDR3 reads TGTGCCTGTGACCCCCTCCCGGGGATTCGCCAAGGGGAGGCCGATAACCTCATCTTT.

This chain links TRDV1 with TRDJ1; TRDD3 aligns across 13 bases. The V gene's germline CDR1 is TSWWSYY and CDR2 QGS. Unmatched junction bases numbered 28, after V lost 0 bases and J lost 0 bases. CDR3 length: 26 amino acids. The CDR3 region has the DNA TGTGCTCTTGGGGAACTGCCCTTTTCCTTGCGTACTGGGGGATACGTCTTATTACGATACACCGATAAACTCATCTTT. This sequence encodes CALGELPFSLRTGGYVLLRYTDKLIF.

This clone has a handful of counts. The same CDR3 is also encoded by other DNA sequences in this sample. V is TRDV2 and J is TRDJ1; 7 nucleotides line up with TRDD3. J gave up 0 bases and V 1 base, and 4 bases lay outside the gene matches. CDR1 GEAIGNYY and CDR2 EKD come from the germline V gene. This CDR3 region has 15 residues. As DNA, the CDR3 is TGTGCCTGTGACACTGGGGGACCGTACACCGATAAACTCATCTTT. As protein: CACDTGGPYTDKLIF.

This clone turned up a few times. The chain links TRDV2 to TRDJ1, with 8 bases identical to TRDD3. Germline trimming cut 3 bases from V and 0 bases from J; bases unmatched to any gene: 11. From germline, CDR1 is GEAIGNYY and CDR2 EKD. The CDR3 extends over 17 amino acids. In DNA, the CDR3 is TGTGCCTGTGACGCCGTACTGGGGGTTCCGTACACCGATAAACTCATCTTT. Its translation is CACDAVLGVPYTDKLIF.

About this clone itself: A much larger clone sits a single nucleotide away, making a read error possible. The CDR3 sequence: CACDMVGKDKLIF. CDR3 nucleotide sequence: TGTGCCTGTGACATGGTAGGGAAGGATAAACTCATCTTT. The chain employs TRDV2 and TRDJ1; D is unclear. Deletions cut 2 bases from V and 5 bases from J, with 11 bases between. The CDR3 runs to 13 residues. Germline CDR1 GEAIGNYY, CDR2 EKD.

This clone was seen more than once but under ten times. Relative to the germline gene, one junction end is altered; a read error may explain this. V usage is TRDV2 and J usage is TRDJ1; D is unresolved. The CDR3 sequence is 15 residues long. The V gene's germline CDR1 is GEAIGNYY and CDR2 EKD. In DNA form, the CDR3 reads TGTGCCTGTGACTCTGCGGAGGAGTTCGCCGATAGACTCATCTTT. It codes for CACDSAEEFADRLIF.

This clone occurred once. CDR3 loop: CACDTGGVGDISCDTRPMFF. In DNA form, the CDR3 reads TGTGCCTGTGACACCGGAGGAGTGGGGGATATCTCCTGTGACACCCGCCCGATGTTTTTC. The rearrangement links TRDV2 to TRDJ3; 9 bases align to TRDD3. V shed 0 bases, J shed 18 bases, and the junction held 26 bases outside the gene matches. The CDR3 spans 20 residues. Germline V gives CDR1 GEAIGNYY, CDR2 EKD.